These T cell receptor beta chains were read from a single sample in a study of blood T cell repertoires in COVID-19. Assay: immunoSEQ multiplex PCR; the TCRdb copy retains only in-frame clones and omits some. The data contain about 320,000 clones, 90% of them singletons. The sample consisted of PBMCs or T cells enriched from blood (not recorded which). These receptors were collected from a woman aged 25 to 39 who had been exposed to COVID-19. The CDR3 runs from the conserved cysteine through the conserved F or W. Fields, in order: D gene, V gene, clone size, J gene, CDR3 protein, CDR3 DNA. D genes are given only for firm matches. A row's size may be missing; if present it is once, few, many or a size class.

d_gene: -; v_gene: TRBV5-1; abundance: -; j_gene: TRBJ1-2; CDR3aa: CASSLVQGEGYGYTF; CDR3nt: TGCGCCAGCAGCTTGGTACAGGGTGAAGGCTATGGCTACACCTTC
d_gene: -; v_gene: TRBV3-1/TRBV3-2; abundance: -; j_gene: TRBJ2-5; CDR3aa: CASSPGISRETQYF; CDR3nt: TGTGCCAGCAGCCCCGGGATTTCAAGGGAGACCCAGTACTTC
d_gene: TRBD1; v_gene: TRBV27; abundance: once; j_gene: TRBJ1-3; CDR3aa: CASSHRGLGNTIYF; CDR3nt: TGTGCCAGCAGTCACAGGGGGTTGGGAAACACCATATATTTT
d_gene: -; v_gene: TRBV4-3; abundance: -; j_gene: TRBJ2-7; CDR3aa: CASSQAGVPSYEQYF; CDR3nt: TGCGCCAGCAGCCAAGCGGGAGTGCCTTCCTACGAGCAGTACTTC
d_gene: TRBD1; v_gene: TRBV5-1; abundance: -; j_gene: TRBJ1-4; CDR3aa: CASSLTGTGSEKLFF; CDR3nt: TGCGCCAGCAGCTTGACCGGGACAGGGTCGGAAAAACTGTTTTTT
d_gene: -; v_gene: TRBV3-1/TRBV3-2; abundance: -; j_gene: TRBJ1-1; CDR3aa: CASSQRRAMNTEAFF; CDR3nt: TGTGCCAGCAGCCAACGGAGGGCCATGAACACTGAAGCTTTCTTT
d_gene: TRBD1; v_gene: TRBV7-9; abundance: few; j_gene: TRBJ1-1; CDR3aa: CASSLGQAEAFF; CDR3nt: TGTGCCAGCAGCCTAGGACAGGCTGAAGCTTTCTTT
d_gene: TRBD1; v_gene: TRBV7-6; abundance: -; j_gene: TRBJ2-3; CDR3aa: CASSLAAQGARTDTQYF; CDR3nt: TGTGCCAGCAGCTTAGCGGCCCAGGGGGCGCGCACAGATACGCAGTATTTT
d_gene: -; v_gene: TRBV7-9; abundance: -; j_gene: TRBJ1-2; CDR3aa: CASSDWAGGTNYGYTF; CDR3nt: TGTGCCAGCAGCGACTGGGCTGGGGGCACTAACTATGGCTACACCTTC
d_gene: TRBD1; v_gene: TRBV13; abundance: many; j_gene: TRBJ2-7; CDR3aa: CATSGQGLYEQYF; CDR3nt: TGTGCCACCTCGGGACAGGGTCTCTACGAGCAGTACTTC
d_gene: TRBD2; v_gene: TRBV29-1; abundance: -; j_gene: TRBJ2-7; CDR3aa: CSAGRLAGGYEQYF; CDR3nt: TGCAGCGCGGGGCGACTAGCGGGGGGATACGAGCAGTACTTC
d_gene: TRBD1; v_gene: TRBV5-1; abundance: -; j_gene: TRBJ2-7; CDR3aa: CASRWGQGATYEQYF; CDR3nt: TGCGCCAGCAGATGGGGGCAGGGGGCAACCTACGAGCAGTACTTC
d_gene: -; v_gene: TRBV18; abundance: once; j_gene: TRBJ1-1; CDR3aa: CASSPRQDALEAFF; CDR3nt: TGTGCCAGCTCACCCAGACAGGATGCCCTTGAAGCTTTCTTT
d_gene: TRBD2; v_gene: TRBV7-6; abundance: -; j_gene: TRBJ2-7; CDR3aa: CASSFSGGAEQYF; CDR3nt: TGTGCCAGCAGCTTTAGCGGGGGGGCCGAGCAGTACTTC
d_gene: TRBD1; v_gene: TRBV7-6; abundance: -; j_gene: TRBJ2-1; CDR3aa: CASSFAGTGSHNEQFF; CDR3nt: TGTGCCAGCAGCTTCGCCGGGACAGGGAGTCACAATGAGCAGTTCTTC
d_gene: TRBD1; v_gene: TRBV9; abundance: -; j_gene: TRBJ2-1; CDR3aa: CASSVLRTGFNEQFF; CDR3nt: TGTGCCAGCAGCGTCCTAAGGACAGGGTTCAATGAGCAGTTCTTC
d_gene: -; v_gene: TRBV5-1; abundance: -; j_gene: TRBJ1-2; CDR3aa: CASWKGEAGANYGYTF; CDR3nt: TGCGCCAGCTGGAAGGGCGAAGCAGGGGCTAACTATGGCTACACCTTC
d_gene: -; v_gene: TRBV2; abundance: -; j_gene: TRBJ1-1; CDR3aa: CASSEDWGGTEAFF; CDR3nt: TGTGCCAGCAGTGAAGATTGGGGGGGGACTGAAGCTTTCTTT
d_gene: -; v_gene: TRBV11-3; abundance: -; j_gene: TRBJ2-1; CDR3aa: CASSGLAGEQFF; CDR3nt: TGTGCCAGCAGCGGCCTAGCTGGCGAGCAGTTCTTC
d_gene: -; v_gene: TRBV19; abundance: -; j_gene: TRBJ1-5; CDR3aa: CASSDISNQPQHF; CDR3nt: TGTGCCAGTAGTGACATCAGCAATCAGCCCCAGCATTTT
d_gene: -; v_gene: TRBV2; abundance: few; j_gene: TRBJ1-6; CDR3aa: CAGGSDSPLHF; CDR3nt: TGTGCCGGGGGGTCTGATTCACCCCTCCACTTT
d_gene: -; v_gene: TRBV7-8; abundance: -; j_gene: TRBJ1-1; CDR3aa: CASSLEPVGRRTEAFF; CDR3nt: TGTGCCAGCAGCTTAGAACCCGTGGGGAGGAGGACTGAAGCTTTCTTT
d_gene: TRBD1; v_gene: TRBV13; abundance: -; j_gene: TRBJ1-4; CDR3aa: CASSYGTGDEKLFF; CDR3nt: TGTGCCAGCAGTTATGGGACAGGGGACGAAAAACTGTTTTTT
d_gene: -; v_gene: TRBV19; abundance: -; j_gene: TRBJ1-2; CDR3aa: CASTGWAGYTF; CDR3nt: TGTGCCAGTACCGGTTGGGCTGGCTACACCTTC
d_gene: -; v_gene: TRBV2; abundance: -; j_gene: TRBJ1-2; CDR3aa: CASSPDSQGLPYGYTF; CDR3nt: TGTGCCAGCAGTCCAGATTCACAGGGTCTACCTTATGGCTACACCTTC
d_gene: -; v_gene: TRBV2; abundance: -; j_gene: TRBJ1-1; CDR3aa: CASRGGRGDTEAFF; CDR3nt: TGTGCCAGCAGGGGAGGCCGGGGGGACACTGAAGCTTTCTTT
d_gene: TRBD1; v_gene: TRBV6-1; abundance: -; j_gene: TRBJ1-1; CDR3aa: CASSEAGGQGTEAFF; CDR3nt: TGTGCCAGCAGTGAAGCGGGGGGACAGGGCACTGAAGCTTTCTTT
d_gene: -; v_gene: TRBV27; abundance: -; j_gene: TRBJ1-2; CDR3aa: CASSFHGQMSGYTF; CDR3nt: TGTGCCAGCAGTTTCCACGGACAGATGAGTGGCTACACCTTC
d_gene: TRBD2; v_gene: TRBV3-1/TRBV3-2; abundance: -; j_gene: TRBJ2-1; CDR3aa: CASSQLGLAQSRNEQFF; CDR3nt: TGTGCCAGCAGCCAACTCGGACTAGCACAAAGTAGGAATGAGCAGTTCTTC
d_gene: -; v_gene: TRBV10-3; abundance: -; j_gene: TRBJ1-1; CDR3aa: CAISESVGGSQRTEAFF; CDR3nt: TGTGCCATCAGTGAGTCAGTAGGAGGGAGTCAGAGGACTGAAGCTTTCTTT
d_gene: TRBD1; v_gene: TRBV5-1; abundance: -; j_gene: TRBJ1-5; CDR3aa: CASSSGTGRNQPQHF; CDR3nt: TGCGCCAGCAGCTCCGGGACAGGGCGCAATCAGCCCCAGCATTTT
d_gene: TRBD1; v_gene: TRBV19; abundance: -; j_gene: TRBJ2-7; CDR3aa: CASSDRDRDPYEQYF; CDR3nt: TGTGCCAGTAGTGACCGGGACAGGGATCCCTACGAGCAGTACTTC
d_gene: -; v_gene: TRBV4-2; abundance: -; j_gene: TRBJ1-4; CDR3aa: CASSQGGDEKLFF; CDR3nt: TGTGCCAGCAGCCAAGGGGGAGATGAAAAACTGTTTTTT
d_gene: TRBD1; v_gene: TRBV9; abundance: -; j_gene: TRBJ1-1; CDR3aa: CASSVGTGINTEAFF; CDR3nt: TGTGCCAGCAGCGTGGGGACAGGTATTAACACTGAAGCTTTCTTT
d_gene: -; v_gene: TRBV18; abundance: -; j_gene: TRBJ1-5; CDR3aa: CASSPLPAQGSGQPQHF; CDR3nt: TGTGCCAGCTCACCACTACCTGCACAGGGAAGCGGACAGCCCCAGCATTTT
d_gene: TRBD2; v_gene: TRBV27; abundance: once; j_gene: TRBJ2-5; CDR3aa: CASRRTSGVRETQYF; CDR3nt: TGTGCCAGCAGAAGGACTAGCGGGGTTCGGGAGACCCAGTACTTC
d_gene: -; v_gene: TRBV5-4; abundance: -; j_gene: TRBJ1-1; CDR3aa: CASSFNREDTEAFF; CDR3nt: TGTGCCAGCAGCTTTAATCGGGAAGACACTGAAGCTTTCTTT
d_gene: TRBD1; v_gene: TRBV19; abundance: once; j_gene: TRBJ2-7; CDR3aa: CASRLAGTGSYEQYF; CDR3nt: TGTGCCAGTCGCCTTGCCGGGACAGGATCCTACGAGCAGTACTTC
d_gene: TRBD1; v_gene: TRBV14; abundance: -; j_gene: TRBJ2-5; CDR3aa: CASSQPWTGGETQYF; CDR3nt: TGTGCCAGCAGCCAACCCTGGACAGGGGGAGAGACCCAGTACTTC
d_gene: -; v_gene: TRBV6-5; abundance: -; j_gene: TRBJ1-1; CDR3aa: CASTQGGAGNTEAFF; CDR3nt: TGTGCCAGCACCCAAGGAGGGGCTGGGAACACTGAAGCTTTCTTT
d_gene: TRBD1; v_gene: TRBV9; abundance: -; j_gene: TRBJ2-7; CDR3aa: CASSLDRVDEQYF; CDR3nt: TGTGCCAGCAGCCTAGACAGGGTCGACGAGCAGTACTTC
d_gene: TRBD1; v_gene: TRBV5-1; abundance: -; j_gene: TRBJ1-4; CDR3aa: CASRNGQGKGEKLFF; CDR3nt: TGCGCCAGCAGAAACGGACAGGGCAAGGGAGAAAAACTGTTTTTT
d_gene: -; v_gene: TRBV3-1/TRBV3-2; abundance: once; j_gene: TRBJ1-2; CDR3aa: CASSSSNENNYGYTF; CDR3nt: TGTGCCAGCAGTTCAAGCAATGAGAATAACTATGGCTACACCTTC
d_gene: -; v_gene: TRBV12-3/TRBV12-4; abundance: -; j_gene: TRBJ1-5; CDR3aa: CASSLGDQPQHF; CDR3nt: TGTGCCAGCAGTTTAGGAGATCAGCCCCAGCATTTT
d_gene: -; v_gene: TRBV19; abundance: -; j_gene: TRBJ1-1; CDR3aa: CASSALSGSRYTEAFF; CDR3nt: TGTGCCAGTAGTGCCCTCTCGGGATCAAGGTATACTGAAGCTTTCTTT
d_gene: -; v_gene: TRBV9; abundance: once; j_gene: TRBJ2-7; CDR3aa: CASSVGGDTYEQYF; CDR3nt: TGTGCCAGCAGCGTAGGGGGGGATACCTACGAGCAGTACTTC
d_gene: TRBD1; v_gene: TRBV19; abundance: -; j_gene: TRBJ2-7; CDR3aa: CASNPGQGGAYEQYF; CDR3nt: TGTGCCAGTAATCCCGGACAGGGGGGGGCCTACGAGCAGTACTTC
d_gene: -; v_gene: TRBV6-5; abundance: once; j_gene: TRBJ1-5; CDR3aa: CASHTGLNQPQHF; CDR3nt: TGTGCCAGTCATACAGGGCTAAATCAGCCCCAGCATTTT
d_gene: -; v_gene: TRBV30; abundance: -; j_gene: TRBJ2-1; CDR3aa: CAWSVGNEQFF; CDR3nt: TGTGCCTGGAGTGTCGGTAATGAGCAGTTCTTC
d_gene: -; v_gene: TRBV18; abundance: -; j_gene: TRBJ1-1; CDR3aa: CASFTGTANTEAFF; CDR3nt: TGTGCCAGCTTTACCGGGACTGCGAACACTGAAGCTTTCTTT
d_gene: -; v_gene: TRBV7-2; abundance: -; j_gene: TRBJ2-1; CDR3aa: CASSLNWGPNEQFF; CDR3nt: TGTGCCAGCAGCCTGAATTGGGGGCCCAATGAGCAGTTCTTC
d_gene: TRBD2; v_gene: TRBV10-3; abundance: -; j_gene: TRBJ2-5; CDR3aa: CAIRTSGGQETQYF; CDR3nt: TGTGCCATCAGGACTAGCGGGGGCCAAGAGACCCAGTACTTC
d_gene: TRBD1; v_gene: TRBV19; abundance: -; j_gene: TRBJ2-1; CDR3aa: CASSRQGTYNEQFF; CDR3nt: TGTGCCAGTAGTAGACAGGGTACCTACAATGAGCAGTTCTTC
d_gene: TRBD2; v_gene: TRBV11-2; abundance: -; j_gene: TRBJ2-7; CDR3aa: CASSPGGGSYEQYF; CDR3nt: TGTGCCAGCAGCCCAGGCGGGGGTTCCTACGAGCAGTACTTC
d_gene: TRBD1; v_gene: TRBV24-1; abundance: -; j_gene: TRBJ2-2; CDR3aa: CATQGQGNTGELFF; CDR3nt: TGTGCCACCCAGGGACAGGGAAACACCGGGGAGCTGTTTTTT